The entry below describes one T cell receptor beta chain. The sample is drawn from a study of human T cells and chemical hapten exposure. What the library attached to individual cDNA molecules were unique molecular identifiers. Each CDR3 protein is one row after TCRdb ran MiXCR on the RACE reads. The sample holds around 360,000 distinct CDR3 sequences, under 6.5% seen once. Time point described: patch test 2, 6 weeks after DPC sensitization. Treatment described: therapeutic diphenylcyclopropenone sensitization with weekly scalp DPC. The J segment lost 5 bases and the V segment lost 8 bases, leaving 1 base of the junction unmatched. CDR1 ENHRY and CDR2 SYGVKD come from the germline V gene. This CDR3 is built from 12 residues.

The V and J genes are TRBV10-3 and TRBJ2-2; TRBD2 matches at 8 bases. The sequence derives from a woman in her late teens or twenties with alopecia areata. Some clones in this sample may be carry-over from other donors' samples. The sequences come from whole blood, collected in connection with sensitization to the hapten diphenylcyclopropenone (DPC). CDR3 sequence reads: CAIAGGTGELFF. In DNA, the CDR3 is TGTGCCATCGCGGGGGGTACCGGGGAGCTGTTTTTT.